Each of the 30 T cell receptor beta chains below was sequenced from the same sample in a study of cytomegalovirus exposure and HLA in healthy donors. The study ran its PCR with 60 Vbeta and 13 Jbeta primers. Sequencing used immunoSEQ multiplex PCR; TCRdb keeps in-frame clones, though not all of them. Of approximately 190,000 clones listed, 75% to 90% were seen once; the top ten hold roughly 2.6%. The sample taken for sequencing was PBMCs. The receptors originated from a woman aged 45-65 years in good health and CMV-seropositive.

CDR3 amino acids: CASSFFPGQELFF. CDR3 nucleotides: TGTGCCAGCAGTTTCTTTCCGGGACAGGAGCTGTTTTTT. This sequence joins TRBV7-6 and TRBJ2-2, with D maybe TRBD1 (6 bases). Per germline, CDR1 SGHVS and CDR2 FNYEAQ. Trimming removed 6 bases from V and 10 bases from J, with 15 bases in between. CDR3 size: 13 residues.

The chain uses TRBV5-4 and TRBJ2-4, with TRBD2 matching 12 bases. V lost 4 bases to trimming and J lost 1 base; unmatched junction nucleotides: 0. This CDR3 comprises 15 residues. Per the germline V gene, CDR1 is SGHNT and CDR2 is YYREEE (reference sequence). This CDR3 is CASSTSGGAKNIQYF. CDR3 DNA sequence: TGTGCCAGCAGCACTAGCGGGGGGGCCAAAAACATTCAGTACTTC.

This clone has a single count. This chain joins TRBV4-1 and TRBJ1-1, with D tentatively TRBD1 (6 bases). Looked up from germline, CDR1 is MGHRA and CDR2 is YSYEKL. V dropped 3 bases and J dropped 3 bases, with 14 bases sitting between them. The CDR3 has 15 amino acids. CDR3 DNA: TGCGCCAGCAGCCAGCTGACAGGTTTGTACACTGAAGCTTTCTTT. Amino acids: CASSQLTGLYTEAFF.

This sequence joins TRBV5-5 and TRBJ2-7, with 8 nucleotides matching TRBD2. Germline V gene lookup returns CDR1 SGHKS and CDR2 YYEKEE (reference sequence). The CDR3 totals 14 residues. V gave up 4 bases and J gave up 3 bases; unmatched junction bases: 6. The CDR3 spells CASSPTGGDYEQYF. The CDR3 DNA reads as TGTGCCAGCAGCCCCACGGGGGGGGACTACGAGCAGTACTTC.

This chain joins TRBV13 and TRBJ2-1; a weak D match, TRBD2 (6 bases). This CDR3 is 14 amino acids long. V dropped 5 bases and J dropped 7 bases, with 15 bases sitting between them. Germline loops: CDR1 PRHDT, CDR2 FYEKMQ (reference sequence). The CDR3 bases are TGTGCCAGCAGCCCGCTAGCGTTAGGGAATGAGCAGTTCTTC. Translated, it gives CASSPLALGNEQFF.

The rearrangement links TRBV15 to TRBJ2-2, with D possibly TRBD2 on 6 matching bases. V lost 0 bases and J 5 bases, leaving 13 bases between the germline ends. CDR3 length: 16 residues. CDR1 is LNHNV, CDR2 YYDKDF, per germline (reference sequence). The DNA of the CDR3 is TGTGCCACCAGCAGAGAAAGGGGCGGGAAAACCGGGGAGCTGTTTTTT. Amino acid sequence: CATSRERGGKTGELFF.

The chain couples TRBV6-5 to TRBJ1-2; D is undetermined. This CDR3 has 15 amino acids. The germline V and J ends were trimmed by 7 bases and 0 bases, with 15 bases remaining between them. Per the germline V gene, CDR1 is MNHEY and CDR2 is SVGAGI. In nucleotides, the CDR3 is TGTGCCAGCACCGTAATGGGAGCATCTAACTATGGCTACACCTTC. Amino acids: CASTVMGASNYGYTF.

This chain uses TRBV5-8 with TRBJ2-1; 13 bases agree with TRBD2. Per the germline V gene, CDR1 is SGHTS and CDR2 is YDEGEE. V lost 3 bases to trimming and J lost 8 bases; unmatched junction nucleotides: 5. This CDR3 spans 15 amino acids. The CDR3 DNA reads as TGTGCCAGCAGCTCTGGACTAGCGGGGGCCTATGAGCAGTTCTTC. It specifies CASSSGLAGAYEQFF.

The chain is built from TRBV6-5 and TRBJ2-5, with TRBD1 identical over 10 bases. CDR1 is MNHEY, CDR2 SVGAGI, per germline. This CDR3 is 14 amino acids long. V lost 3 bases to trimming and J lost 6 bases; unmatched junction nucleotides: 4. The CDR3 reads CASSYLDRGKTQYF. The CDR3 nucleotides are TGTGCCAGCAGTTATTTGGACAGGGGGAAGACCCAGTACTTC.

Comment on this clone: In the same sample, other DNA sequences code for this CDR3. The V call is TRBV28, the J call TRBJ2-7; TRBD1 agrees at 10 bases. With 5 bases clipped from V and 3 bases from J, the junction kept 7 bases outside the gene matches. This CDR3 is built from 15 residues. CDR1 MDHEN and CDR2 SYDVKM come from the germline V gene. The CDR3, as DNA: TGTGCCAGCAGTGGACCGGGACAGGGGCTCTACGAGCAGTACTTC. This translates into CASSGPGQGLYEQYF.

The chain uses TRBV25-1 and TRBJ2-1, with 9 bases matching TRBD1. With 3 bases clipped from V and 10 bases from J, the junction kept 10 bases outside the gene matches. In germline, CDR1 is MGHDK, CDR2 SYGVNS. The CDR3 loop spans 15 amino acids. CDR3 in amino acids: CASSDGLTGGREQFF. The CDR3 nucleotides read TGTGCCAGCAGTGATGGGTTAACAGGGGGCAGGGAGCAGTTCTTC.

The chain has TRBV2 and TRBJ2-3, with TRBD2 matching over 9 bases. V lost 4 bases to trimming and J lost 2 bases; unmatched junction nucleotides: 4. The CDR3 sequence is 15 residues long. The germline V gene has CDR1 SNHLY and CDR2 FYNNEI. The DNA for the CDR3 is TGTGCCAGCAGTGGCGGGGGGGTCCTCACAGATACGCAGTATTTT. Protein: CASSGGGVLTDTQYF.

This clone was found once. The J gene is TRBJ1-5, the V gene TRBV6-5; D is possibly TRBD1 (5 bases). The germline gives CDR1 MNHEY, CDR2 SVGAGI. The length of the CDR3 is 13 residues. V was shortened by 6 bases and J by 5 bases, with 11 bases between the two germline ends. DNA of the CDR3: TGTGCCAGCAGCAGAGCAGGGCATCAGCCCCAGCATTTT. Translating gives CASSRAGHQPQHF.

V gene TRBV2 combines with J gene TRBJ2-5; unclear D gene. Trimming shortened V by 7 bases and J by 1 base, and 7 bases separated the two germline ends. This CDR3 is built from 12 residues. Germline assignment: CDR1 SNHLY and CDR2 FYNNEI. The CDR3, as DNA: TGTGCCAGCAAGCTAGGCCAAGAGACCCAGTACTTC. This translates into CASKLGQETQYF.

The rearrangement uses TRBV7-3 and TRBJ1-2; 7 bases align to TRBD1. CDR1 is SGHTA and CDR2 is FQGTGA in the germline V gene. Unmatched junction bases numbered 9, after V lost 6 bases and J lost 8 bases. This CDR3 has 13 residues. CDR3 in amino acids: CASRLGQEGGYTF. The CDR3 DNA reads as TGTGCCAGCAGACTAGGACAGGAGGGGGGCTACACCTTC.

The chain carries TRBV29-1 and TRBJ1-2; TRBD1 matches at 8 bases. With 5 bases clipped from V and 6 bases from J, the junction kept 5 bases outside the gene matches. This CDR3 has 12 residues. Germline V CDR1 and CDR2: SQVTM, ANQGSEA. The CDR3 region is CSVTRGRDGYTF. In DNA, the CDR3 is TGCAGCGTTACCAGGGGGCGGGATGGCTACACCTTC.

The V and J genes are TRBV15 and TRBJ1-1; D perhaps matches TRBD1 (5 bases). The CDR3 loop spans 14 amino acids. V lost 5 bases and J 0 bases, leaving 10 bases between the germline ends. Germline CDR1 reads LNHNV; CDR2 reads YYDKDF (reference sequence). The CDR3 region has the DNA TGTGCCACCAGCCTCCGACAGATGAACACTGAAGCTTTCTTT. Translation: CATSLRQMNTEAFF.

The chain carries TRBV21-1 and TRBJ1-5; TRBD1, the D gene given by the table, was not confirmed from the DNA. TRBV21-1 constitutes a pseudogene. This CDR3 comprises 14 residues. The CDR3 is CASSKVNRSEPQHF. The DNA for the CDR3 is TGTGCCAGCAGCAAAGTAAACAGATCCGAGCCCCAGCATTTT.

V usage is TRBV10-3 and J usage is TRBJ2-5, with TRBD2 identical over 10 bases. The CDR3 is 16 residues long. Trimming at V came to 6 bases and at J to 2 bases, leaving 9 bases not matched to a gene. Germline V CDR1 and CDR2: ENHRY, SYGVKD. CDR3: CAIRVGAGGQQETQYF. For the CDR3, the DNA is TGTGCCATCAGAGTAGGAGCGGGGGGGCAACAAGAGACCCAGTACTTC.

The chain combines TRBV12-1 with TRBJ2-7; the table's D call, TRBD2, was not checked against the DNA. TRBV12-1 is a recognized pseudogene. The CDR3 has 12 amino acids. The CDR3 nucleotides read TGTGCCCAGCAGCGGGGGGTCTACGAGCAGTACTTC. It encodes CAQQRGVYEQYF.

The J gene is TRBJ1-2, the V gene TRBV2; D gene unclear. CDR3 size: 13 residues. The V end was cut by 7 bases, the J end by 4 bases, with 13 bases between. Germline V gene sequence: CDR1 SNHLY, CDR2 FYNNEI. The CDR3 region has the DNA TGTGCCAGCAAAGACACCACGAGCTATGGCTACACCTTC. Translated, it gives CASKDTTSYGYTF.

As concerns this clone: The sample carries other DNA sequences with the same CDR3. The V and J genes are TRBV10-1 and TRBJ2-2; D is perhaps TRBD1 (6 bases). The V end lost 4 bases, the J end lost 4 bases, and 10 bases lay between the germline ends. Germline values: CDR1 WNHNN, CDR2 SYGVQD (reference sequence). The CDR3 is 14 amino acids. CDR3 sequence reads: CASSGTGSTGELFF. The CDR3 coding sequence is TGCGCCAGCAGTGGTACAGGGAGCACCGGGGAGCTGTTTTTT.

This clone was seen only once. The genes are TRBV4-1 and TRBJ1-5; a weak D match, TRBD1 (6 bases). The length of the CDR3 is 15 residues. Germline CDR1 reads MGHRA; CDR2 reads YSYEKL. The ends were cut back, 3 bases at V and 0 bases at J, with 9 bases in the middle. CDR3 region: CASSQDSYSNQPQHF. The CDR3 DNA is TGCGCCAGCAGCCAGGACAGTTATAGCAATCAGCCCCAGCATTTT.

This clone was found once. This rearrangement joins TRBV27 to TRBJ1-5, with 7 nucleotides matching TRBD1. Germline V gives CDR1 MNHEY, CDR2 SMNVEV (reference sequence). The CDR3 length is 15 residues. The junction had 7 bases not matched to a gene; V was cut back by 5 bases and J by 3 bases. CDR3 loop: CASSPGTVDNQPQHF. The CDR3 nucleotides read TGTGCCAGCAGTCCTGGGACAGTCGACAATCAGCCCCAGCATTTT.

V is TRBV19 and J is TRBJ1-4; tentative D call: TRBD1 (5 bases). Trimming pared 7 bases from V and 5 bases from J, leaving 14 bases between. Germline V gene sequence: CDR1 LNHDA, CDR2 SQIVND (reference sequence). The length of the CDR3 is 14 residues. The CDR3 DNA reads as TGTGCCAGTAATTCAGGGCGAATCAATGAAAAACTGTTTTTT. Translating gives CASNSGRINEKLFF.

The gene calls are TRBV11-2 and TRBJ2-7; 9 bases agree with TRBD1. The CDR3 covers 15 residues. V gave up 8 bases and J gave up 3 bases; unmatched junction bases: 11. Germline CDR1 and CDR2: SGHAT and FQNNGV. The DNA of the CDR3 is TGTGCCAGCCGACCCTCCGGGACAGGGATCTACGAGCAGTACTTC. Amino acid sequence: CASRPSGTGIYEQYF.

The CDR3 here is CASSLELSAAEQFF. CDR3 nucleotide sequence: TGTGCCAGCAGCTTAGAGTTGTCGGCGGCCGAGCAGTTCTTC. The chain combines TRBV7-2 with TRBJ2-1; D is unresolved. The germline V and J ends were trimmed by 1 base and 10 bases, with 14 bases remaining between them. Germline V CDR1 and CDR2: SGHTA, FQGNSA. The CDR3 is 14 residues long.

The chain recombines TRBV5-1 with TRBJ2-5; 15 nucleotides line up with TRBD2. The DNA end favors TRBJ2-7, so the J call may be wrong. Germline CDR1 and CDR2: SGHRS and YFSETQ. The CDR3 loop spans 17 amino acids. CDR3: CASSYGTSGGKEYEQYF. The CDR3 nucleotides read TGCGCCAGCAGCTACGGGACTAGCGGGGGGAAAGAGTACGAGCAGTACTTC.

The chain combines TRBV28 with TRBJ1-5; D call uncertain. V was cut by 8 bases and J by 6 bases, with 11 bases left in between. The CDR3 has 12 amino acids. Germline CDR1 MDHEN, CDR2 SYDVKM. CDR3 nucleotide sequence: TGTGCCAGCGTGACTCAAGGTCAGCCCCAGCATTTT. This sequence encodes CASVTQGQPQHF.

The gene calls are TRBV27 and TRBJ1-6; 7 bases are a match to TRBD1. This CDR3 spans 17 amino acids. Germline CDR1 and CDR2: MNHEY and SMNVEV (reference sequence). V trimming: 2 bases; J trimming: 4 bases; junction bases outside the gene matches: 8. The CDR3 nucleotides read TGTGCCAGCAGTTTACAGGGACAGCCAACTTATAATTCACCCCTCCACTTT. Protein product: CASSLQGQPTYNSPLHF.